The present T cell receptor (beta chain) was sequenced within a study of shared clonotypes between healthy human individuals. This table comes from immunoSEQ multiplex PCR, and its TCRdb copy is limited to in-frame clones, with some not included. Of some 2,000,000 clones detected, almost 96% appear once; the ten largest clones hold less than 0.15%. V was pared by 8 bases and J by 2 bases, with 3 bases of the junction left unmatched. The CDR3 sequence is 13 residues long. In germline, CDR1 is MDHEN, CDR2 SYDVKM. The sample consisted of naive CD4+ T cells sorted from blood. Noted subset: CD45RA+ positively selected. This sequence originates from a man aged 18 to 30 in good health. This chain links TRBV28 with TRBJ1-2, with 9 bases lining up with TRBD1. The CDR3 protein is CASWDRENYGYTF. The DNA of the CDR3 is TGTGCCAGCTGGGACAGGGAAAACTATGGCTACACCTTC.